Each of the 18 T cell receptor beta chains below was sequenced from the same sample in a study of T cells in localized non-small cell lung cancer. Data came from immunoSEQ multiplex PCR; TCRdb stores just in-frame clones and leaves some out. The sample lists tens of thousands of clones; around 89% were seen once. The material was peripheral blood, obtained before any cancer treatment. Receptors were obtained from a woman aged 40-69 years with stage I squamous cell lung carcinoma.

The chain joins TRBV5-4 to TRBJ2-3; TRBD2 agrees at 10 bases. CDR1 SGHNT and CDR2 YYREEE come from the germline V gene (reference sequence). Trimming took 0 bases from V and 5 from J; bases not matched to a gene: 6. The CDR3 sequence is 16 residues long. The CDR3 DNA reads as TGTGCCAGCAGCTTGGGTCTAGCGGGGGCCGGAGATACGCAGTATTTT. This sequence encodes CASSLGLAGAGDTQYF.

The chain joins TRBV1 to TRBJ1-1; the table assigns TRBD1, which was not confirmed against the DNA. TRBV1 counts as a pseudogene. The CDR3 has 17 residues. Written as DNA, the CDR3 is TGCACCAGCAGCCAAGATCCGGACAGGGGCAGGAACACTGAAGCTTTCTTT. This sequence encodes CTSSQDPDRGRNTEAFF.

The genes are TRBV6-5 and TRBJ1-5; 10 positions agree with TRBD1. Germline trimming cut 9 bases from V and 2 bases from J; bases unmatched to any gene: 7. Germline assignment: CDR1 MNHEY and CDR2 SVGAGI. The CDR3 is 15 residues long. Here the CDR3 reads CASRQGARGNQPQHF. CDR3 sequence (DNA): TGTGCCAGTCGACAGGGGGCAAGGGGCAATCAGCCCCAGCATTTT.

The chain carries TRBV7-2 and TRBJ2-7; 8 bases are shared with TRBD1. V lost 4 bases to trimming and J lost 4 bases; unmatched junction nucleotides: 3. Germline V gene lookup returns CDR1 SGHTA and CDR2 FQGNSA. This CDR3 contains 13 residues. The CDR3 DNA reads TGTGCCAGCAGCTCCAGGGGGCGATACGAGCAGTACTTC. The encoded protein is CASSSRGRYEQYF.

The chain links TRBV5-4 to TRBJ1-3; the match to TRBD1 covers 8 bases. The CDR3 covers 15 residues. J was trimmed by 2 bases and V by 4 bases; bases with no gene match: 5. CDR1 and CDR2 from the germline V gene are SGHNT and YYREEE (reference sequence). Here the CDR3 reads CASSADRVAGNTIYF. The DNA of the CDR3 is TGTGCCAGCAGCGCGGACAGGGTGGCTGGAAACACCATATATTTT.

The V gene is TRBV7-2, the J gene TRBJ1-2, with D uncertain. The CDR3 is 13 residues long. Trimming cost V 0 bases and J 4 bases, with 6 bases left between them. CDR1 is SGHTA and CDR2 is FQGNSA in the germline V gene. Written as DNA, the CDR3 is TGTGCCAGCAGCTTAGCAGGGTCCTATGGCTACACCTTC. The encoded protein is CASSLAGSYGYTF.

This clone was counted many times. This chain joins TRBV15 and TRBJ1-5; D is possibly TRBD1 (6 bases). V was trimmed by 0 bases and J by 4 bases, leaving 10 bases between them. Germline CDR1 is LNHNV and CDR2 is YYDKDF (reference sequence). The CDR3 sequence is 15 residues long. CDR3 in amino acids: CATSRDGQPNQPQHF. In DNA, the CDR3 is TGTGCCACCAGCAGAGATGGACAGCCGAATCAGCCCCAGCATTTT.

J is TRBJ1-1 and V is TRBV12-5; TRBD1 is a possible D gene (6 bases). The ends were cut back, 5 bases at V and 3 bases at J, with 16 bases in the middle. This CDR3 has 15 amino acids. CDR1 and CDR2 (germline): LGHNT, FRNRAP. The DNA of the CDR3 is TGTGCTAGTGGTCCGCAGGGGAATTTTTACACTGAAGCTTTCTTT. This encodes CASGPQGNFYTEAFF. The variable domain in full, completed from reference TRBV12-5 and TRBJ1-1, reads DARVTQTPRHKVTEMGQEVTMRCQPILGHNTVFWYRQTMMQGLELLAYFRNRAPLDDSGMPKDRFSAEMPDATLATLKIQPSEPRDSAVYFCASGPQGNFYTEAFFGQGTRLTVV.

This clone was detected a few times. The chain couples TRBV5-1 to TRBJ1-1, with 9 bases identical to TRBD1. Germline V gene lookup returns CDR1 SGHRS and CDR2 YFSETQ. The CDR3 is made up of 12 amino acids. V dropped 7 bases and J dropped 11; count of bases not matched to a gene: 9. CDR3 sequence reads: CASRTGAGEAFF. DNA of the CDR3: TGCGCCAGCCGGACAGGGGCCGGGGAGGCTTTCTTT.

V usage is TRBV30 and J usage is TRBJ1-5; TRBD1 aligns across 8 bases. The junction had 7 bases not matched to a gene; V was cut back by 4 bases and J by 8 bases. Germline V gene data show CDR1 as GTSNPN and CDR2 as SVGIG (reference sequence). The CDR3 is 13 amino acids. The CDR3 region has the DNA TGTGCCTGGACCACACAGGGGGAAGAGCCCCAGCATTTT. This encodes CAWTTQGEEPQHF.

This chain connects TRBV6-4 to TRBJ1-2, with D maybe TRBD1 (5 bases). The CDR3 is 13 amino acids. With 3 bases removed from V and 5 bases from J, the gap between germline ends came to 10 bases. The V gene's germline CDR1 is MRHNA and CDR2 SNTAGT. CDR3 DNA sequence: TGTGCCAGCAGTGAGTCGAGGGGTTATGGCTACACCTTC. Translating gives CASSESRGYGYTF.

As to this clone: Other DNA sequences from this sample encode an identical CDR3 as well. This chain uses TRBV5-1 with TRBJ2-1, with TRBD1 as a possible D gene (5 bases). The CDR3 is 14 residues long. The V and J ends lost 0 bases and 3 bases respectively, with 7 bases between them. The germline V gene has CDR1 SGHRS and CDR2 YFSETQ. The CDR3 coding sequence is TGCGCCAGCAGCTTGGGACAGAACTACAATGAGCAGTTCTTC. Its translation is CASSLGQNYNEQFF.

V usage is TRBV30 and J usage is TRBJ2-3; TRBD2 aligns across 8 bases. The CDR3 runs 15 residues. CDR1 GTSNPN and CDR2 SVGIG come from the germline V gene (reference sequence). J was trimmed by 2 bases and V by 4 bases; bases with no gene match: 8. CDR3 residues: CAWNLAGLITDTQYF. CDR3 DNA sequence: TGTGCCTGGAATTTAGCGGGGCTGATCACAGATACGCAGTATTTT.

The chain carries TRBV5-1 and TRBJ1-5, with a possible D match to TRBD1 (5 bases). The V end was cut by 4 bases, the J end by 0 bases, with 14 bases between. The CDR3 runs 16 residues. Germline values: CDR1 SGHRS, CDR2 YFSETQ. The CDR3 sequence is CASSTGAGDSNQPQHF. The CDR3 nucleotides are TGCGCCAGCAGCACCGGGGCAGGCGATAGCAATCAGCCCCAGCATTTT.

Regarding this clone: This same CDR3 is encoded by further DNA sequences in the sample. The chain uses TRBV19 and TRBJ1-5; TRBD1 might be the D (6 bases). Germline V CDR1 and CDR2: LNHDA, SQIVND (reference sequence). V was trimmed by 4 bases and J by 4 bases, leaving 11 bases between them. This CDR3 is 14 amino acids long. Written as DNA, the CDR3 is TGTGCCAGTAGTACCGACAGGCAAAATCAGCCCCAGCATTTT. It translates to CASSTDRQNQPQHF. Together with reference TRBV19 and TRBJ1-5, the CDR3 gives the full variable domain: DGGITQSPKYLFRKEGQNVTLSCEQNLNHDAMYWYRQDPGQGLRLIYYSQIVNDFQKGDIAEGYSVSREKKESFPLTVTSAQKNPTAFYLCASSTDRQNQPQHFGDGTRLSIL.

V and J are TRBV18 and TRBJ2-2, with TRBD1 matching 11 bases. Trimming removed 2 bases from V and 5 bases from J; junction bases left unmatched: 7. There are 17 residues in the CDR3. In germline, CDR1 is KGHSH, CDR2 LQKENI. The CDR3 DNA reads as TGTGCCAGCTCACCATCCGCCGGGACAGGGGGAACCGGGGAGCTGTTTTTT. This gives the protein CASSPSAGTGGTGELFF.

This clone was counted a single time. This chain joins TRBV4-1 and TRBJ1-5, with D unresolved. Germline CDR1 reads MGHRA; CDR2 reads YSYEKL. The CDR3 covers 15 residues. Trimming cost V 0 bases and J 6 bases, with 12 bases left between them. CDR3 loop: CASSQEGRAGQPQHF. The CDR3 DNA follows: TGCGCCAGCAGCCAAGAGGGGAGGGCTGGTCAGCCCCAGCATTTT.

This clone was found a few times. This chain links TRBV10-3 with TRBJ1-6, with D tentatively TRBD1 (5 bases). CDR1 ENHRY and CDR2 SYGVKD come from the germline V gene. The CDR3 spans 13 residues. Trimming took off 8 bases at V and 7 bases at J, with 12 bases between the two ends. The CDR3 nucleotides are TGTGCCATCGCCGGGACGGAGAATTCACCCCTCCACTTT. This encodes CAIAGTENSPLHF.